This T cell receptor beta chain emerged from a study of blood T cell repertoires in COVID-19. The germline gives CDR1 MNHEY, CDR2 SVGAGI. This CDR3 is 14 amino acids long. J lost 6 bases, V lost 6 bases, and 9 bases had no gene match. This table comes from immunoSEQ multiplex PCR, and its TCRdb copy is limited to in-frame clones, with some not included. Of hundreds of thousands of clones in the sample, around 87% were seen once. This clone has only a few counts. The clonotype originates from an older woman with COVID-19, enrolled during active disease. The rearrangement links TRBV6-5 to TRBJ2-3; 7 bases line up with TRBD1. The sequencing input was peripheral blood. CDR3: CASRATGDRDTQYF. The CDR3 nucleotides are TGTGCCAGCAGGGCTACAGGGGATAGGGATACGCAGTATTTT.